These T cell receptor beta chains were read from a single sample in a study of blood T cell repertoires in COVID-19. Sequenced by immunoSEQ multiplex PCR; TCRdb stores in-frame clones only, minus some. The table has approximately 100,000 clones, roughly 84% seen once. Sequencing was carried out using peripheral blood. The receptors shown here come from an older woman with acute or convalescent COVID-19. CDR3s include the opening cysteine and the closing phenylalanine or tryptophan. The D gene is left open where the match is weak. Only part of the rows carry a size: once, few, many, or a class if the clone is expanded.

abundance	v_gene	d_gene	j_gene	CDR3nt	CDR3aa
NA	TRBV21-1	NA	TRBJ2-1	TGTGCCAGCAGCTCCCGAACGGCACTAGCGCAGAATGAGCAGTTCTTC	CASSSRTALAQNEQFF
NA	TRBV11-3	TRBD2	TRBJ2-1	TGTGCCAGCAGAGGGCTAGCGGGAGGATACAATGAGCAGTTCTTC	CASRGLAGGYNEQFF
NA	TRBV10-3	NA	TRBJ2-2	TGTGCCATCAGTCCTACGTTAGGGGCGGTGTCGGCCGGGGAGCTGTTTTTT	CAISPTLGAVSAGELFF
NA	TRBV5-4	NA	TRBJ2-3	TGTGCCAGCAGCTTGAAGGCTCTAGCGACCACAGATACGCAGTATTTT	CASSLKALATTDTQYF
NA	TRBV18	TRBD1	TRBJ1-4	TGTGCCAGCTCACTCGGGACAGAGCGTGAAAAACTGTTTTTT	CASSLGTEREKLFF
NA	TRBV7-2	TRBD2	TRBJ2-1	TGTGCCAGCAGCTTAGCGCCGTCGGGGGGGGCCTTTGGTGAGCAGTTCTTC	CASSLAPSGGAFGEQFF
NA	TRBV3-1/TRBV3-2	NA	TRBJ2-1	TGTGCCAGCAGCCAAGAGTACGGTCCCTCCAGGAAGCAGTTCTTC	CASSQEYGPSRKQFF
NA	TRBV19	TRBD1	TRBJ2-1	TGTGCCACCAATACAGGGGGCTTGGATGAGCAGTTCTTC	CATNTGGLDEQFF
NA	TRBV7-2	NA	TRBJ2-5	TGTGCCAGCAGCTTATTCACGGAGGAGACCCAGTACTTC	CASSLFTEETQYF
NA	TRBV20-1	NA	TRBJ1-6	TGCAGTGCTAGTATACAGCCATTGATCAATTCACCCCTCCACTTT	CSASIQPLINSPLHF
NA	TRBV24-1	TRBD2	TRBJ2-5	TGTGCCACCAGTGCCCCGACTAGCGGGAGGGGTCAAGAGACCCAGTACTTC	CATSAPTSGRGQETQYF
NA	TRBV2	NA	TRBJ2-3	TGTGCCAGCAGTGATATTAGCACAGATACGCAGTATTTT	CASSDISTDTQYF
NA	TRBV5-1	TRBD1	TRBJ1-2	TGCGCCAGCAGCTTGACGTCCCCCGCTCGTCCAGGGGGGAACTATGGCTACACCTTC	CASSLTSPARPGGNYGYTF
NA	TRBV29-1	NA	TRBJ1-2	TGCAGCGTTGTTGCCGGGAACTCTAACTATGGCTACACCTTC	CSVVAGNSNYGYTF
once	TRBV11-3	TRBD2	TRBJ2-1	TGTGCCAGCAGCCCTAGCCCCGGGACTAACAATGAGCAGTTCTTC	CASSPSPGTNNEQFF
NA	TRBV11-1	NA	TRBJ2-3	TGTGCCAGCAGCCACAAGACCCGCAGGTTCGCAGATACGCAGTATTTT	CASSHKTRRFADTQYF
NA	TRBV28	TRBD1	TRBJ1-3	TGTGCCAGCAGTTGGGGACCTCCGGGACAGGCTGACCGCTCTGGAAACACCATATATTTT	CASSWGPPGQADRSGNTIYF
NA	TRBV6-5	NA	TRBJ2-3	TGTGCCAGCGGAACGGGGGGCCTGGATGGGGATACGCAGTATTTT	CASGTGGLDGDTQYF
once	TRBV7-2	NA	TRBJ2-3	TGTGCCAGCAGCTTAAGTAGGGGGTCGACAGATACGCAGTATTTT	CASSLSRGSTDTQYF
NA	TRBV5-4	NA	TRBJ2-3	TGTGCCAGCAGCTACGGCGGCAGCACAGATACGCAGTATTTT	CASSYGGSTDTQYF
few	TRBV4-1	NA	TRBJ1-6	TGCGCCAGCAGCCGCGGGGGGCTAGAGTATAATTCACCCCTCCACTTT	CASSRGGLEYNSPLHF
NA	TRBV9	TRBD1	TRBJ1-3	TGTGCCAGCAGCGTAGCAACCGGGACAGTCTCTGGAAACACCATATATTTT	CASSVATGTVSGNTIYF
NA	TRBV5-1	TRBD1	TRBJ1-6	TGCGCCAGCAGCTTGGCCGGGGGACAGGGGAGCTCCTATAATTCACCCCTCCACTTT	CASSLAGGQGSSYNSPLHF
NA	TRBV9	TRBD2	TRBJ2-3	TGTGCCAGCAGCGTACCGGATGGCGGGAGGACAGATACGCAGTATTTT	CASSVPDGGRTDTQYF
NA	TRBV19	NA	TRBJ1-4	TGTGCCAGTAGTATCGCCGGGGGTGCAACTAATGAAAAACTGTTTTTT	CASSIAGGATNEKLFF
NA	TRBV12-3/TRBV12-4	NA	TRBJ1-1	TGTGCCAGCAGTTTTAACAGGGAGACTGAAGCTTTCTTT	CASSFNRETEAFF
NA	TRBV5-6	TRBD1	TRBJ1-1	TGTGCCAGCAGCTTGCTCGACAGGGTCGGCGAAGCTTTCTTT	CASSLLDRVGEAFF
NA	TRBV6-5	NA	TRBJ2-5	TGTGCCAGCAACCCTGGCCTTAGGGGGACCCAGTACTTC	CASNPGLRGTQYF
NA	TRBV6-2/TRBV6-3	NA	TRBJ2-3	TGTGCCAGCAGCGGACTATTTGGCACAGATACGCAGTATTTT	CASSGLFGTDTQYF
NA	TRBV7-9	NA	TRBJ2-1	TGTGCCAGCAGCTTAGTACTTTCCCCCTACAATGAGCAGTTCTTC	CASSLVLSPYNEQFF
once	TRBV7-2	NA	TRBJ1-4	TGTGCCAGCAGCCCGGCGGGGGGTAATGAAAAACTGTTTTTT	CASSPAGGNEKLFF
NA	TRBV19	TRBD2	TRBJ2-5	TGTGCCAGTAGTGCCCGGACTAGCGGGGGCCGGGTGACCCAGTACTTC	CASSARTSGGRVTQYF
NA	TRBV6-5	NA	TRBJ1-6	TGTGCCAGCAGTTACGGGAGGAATTCACCCCTCCACTTT	CASSYGRNSPLHF
once	TRBV11-2	NA	TRBJ2-5	TGTGCCAGCAGCTCGGGGGAGACCCAGTACTTC	CASSSGETQYF
once	TRBV7-6	NA	TRBJ1-1	TGTGCCAGCAGCTTAGTGGTCGGGGGGCTGGGCACTGAAGCTTTCTTT	CASSLVVGGLGTEAFF
NA	TRBV11-3	TRBD2	TRBJ2-1	TGTGCCAGCAGCTTGTTTAGCGGGGGGGCGGGCGAGCAGTTCTTC	CASSLFSGGAGEQFF
NA	TRBV19	TRBD2	TRBJ2-1	TGTGCCAGTAGTAGAGGGAGACTAGCGGGAGGGCACAATGAGCAGTTCTTC	CASSRGRLAGGHNEQFF
few	TRBV5-4	NA	TRBJ2-5	TGTGCCAGCAGCTTGGAGGCGGGAATCGGGGAGACCCAGTACTTC	CASSLEAGIGETQYF
NA	TRBV6-6	NA	TRBJ1-2	TGTGCCACTCTCCAGGAGGGGAGTGGCTACACCTTC	CATLQEGSGYTF
NA	TRBV6-5	NA	TRBJ2-3	TGTGCCAGCAGCTTGGGCCCGAGCACAGATACGCAGTATTTT	CASSLGPSTDTQYF
NA	TRBV6-5	NA	TRBJ1-1	TGTGCCAGCAGGGCCAGGGCGCCTAGGAACACTGAAGCTTTCTTT	CASRARAPRNTEAFF
NA	TRBV5-1	NA	TRBJ2-3	TGCGCCAGCAGCTTGGATAGCAACACAGATACGCAGTATTTT	CASSLDSNTDTQYF